Presented here are 32 T cell receptor beta chains from one specimen sequenced in a study of T cell responses to AZD1222 COVID-19 vaccine. TCRdb's table, derived via immunoSEQ multiplex PCR, lists solely in-frame clones and lacks some. The sample includes 130,000 or so clones, over 85% of them seen just once. This specimen consisted of peripheral blood, obtained on day 0 of AZD1222 vaccination. Receptors originate from an adult in good health.

This chain joins TRBV19 and TRBJ1-1; a weak D match, TRBD1 (5 bases). The CDR3 has 15 residues. The V gene lost 3 bases and the J gene lost 3 bases, with 14 bases spanning the gap. Germline-derived CDR1 and CDR2 are LNHDA and SQIVND (reference sequence). The CDR3 reads CASSIAGRGDTEAFF. The CDR3 DNA reads TGTGCCAGTAGTATCGCAGGGCGGGGGGACACTGAAGCTTTCTTT.

The chain carries TRBV27 and TRBJ2-3, with 11 positions matching TRBD2. The V and J ends lost 4 bases and 4 bases, in that order; junction bases with no gene match: 10. Germline V gives CDR1 MNHEY, CDR2 SMNVEV (reference sequence). This CDR3 comprises 17 residues. DNA of the CDR3: TGTGCCAGCAGTTCCCCCCCCCGTAGCGGGGGGGCAGATACGCAGTATTTT. It codes for CASSSPPRSGGADTQYF.

This chain joins TRBV15 and TRBJ1-3; D unclear. In germline, CDR1 is LNHNV, CDR2 YYDKDF (reference sequence). The CDR3 is 16 amino acids. Trimming left V 3 bases short and J 0 bases short, with 12 bases between. CDR3: CATSRTGPSSGNTIYF. As DNA, the CDR3 is TGTGCCACCAGCAGGACGGGTCCAAGCTCTGGAAACACCATATATTTT.

The rearrangement links TRBV15 to TRBJ1-6; 8 nucleotides align to TRBD1. The V gene end was trimmed by 7 bases and the J gene end by 7 bases; junction bases not matched to a gene: 9. The CDR3 spans 15 residues. Germline CDR1 is LNHNV and CDR2 is YYDKDF (reference sequence). In nucleotides, the CDR3 is TGTGCCACCACCGAGACAGGGGTCCTGAATTCACCCCTCCACTTT. As protein: CATTETGVLNSPLHF.

Only a few counts were recorded for this clone. The chain recombines TRBV19 with TRBJ1-4, with D possibly being TRBD1 (6 bases). Germline V gene data show CDR1 as LNHDA and CDR2 as SQIVND (reference sequence). The CDR3 has 16 amino acids. V was shortened by 4 bases and J by 8 bases, with 20 bases between the two germline ends. CDR3 amino acids: CASSSLGTTRREKLFF. CDR3 DNA: TGTGCCAGTAGTAGCCTCGGGACAACGCGGAGGGAAAAACTGTTTTTT.

The chain links TRBV10-3 to TRBJ1-1, with no clear D. V lost 3 bases and J 7 bases, leaving 9 bases between the germline ends. CDR3 length: 12 residues. CDR1 ENHRY and CDR2 SYGVKD come from the germline V gene. The CDR3 bases are TGTGCCATCAGTGATCGACGGAGTGAAGCTTTCTTT. This translates into CAISDRRSEAFF.

This clone occurred once. This chain joins TRBV6-5 and TRBJ1-6; D is undetermined. Per germline, CDR1 MNHEY and CDR2 SVGAGI. V lost 8 bases to trimming and J lost 8 bases, with 16 bases between them. This CDR3 contains 14 residues. The CDR3 here is CASGRSPGDSPLHF. The CDR3 region has the DNA TGTGCCAGCGGACGAAGCCCCGGGGATTCACCCCTCCACTTT.

The V call is TRBV12-3 or TRBV12-4, the J call TRBJ2-7, with D hard to call. Deletions cut 2 bases from V and 4 bases from J, with 3 bases between. The CDR3 has 11 amino acids. CDR3 protein: CASSLLYEQYF. The CDR3 region has the DNA TGTGCCAGCAGTTTATTATACGAGCAGTACTTC.

As regards this clone: A junction end diverges from the germline sequence, so it may reflect a read error. The rearrangement links TRBV29-1 to TRBJ1-5; D unresolved. The length of the CDR3 is 12 residues. CDR1 and CDR2 (germline): SQVTM, ANQGSEA. The CDR3 nucleotides read TGCAGCGTTCAAGACTTCAATCAGCCCCAGCATTTT. This codes for CSVQDFNQPQHF.

The chain couples TRBV6-4 to TRBJ2-7; D remains ambiguous. The germline gives CDR1 MRHNA, CDR2 SNTAGT. V was cut by 0 bases and J by 5 bases, with 23 bases left in between. This CDR3 has 18 residues. As DNA, the CDR3 is TGTGCCAGCAGTGACTCGTACCATCGCGGACGGACGTTTCACGAGCAGTACTTC. Its protein product is CASSDSYHRGRTFHEQYF.

V and J are TRBV19 and TRBJ1-3; perhaps TRBD1 as D (5 bases). The germline gives CDR1 LNHDA, CDR2 SQIVND (reference sequence). CDR3 length equals 14 residues. V lost 5 bases to trimming and J lost 4 bases, with 12 bases between them. CDR3 in amino acids: CASSSWTLGNTIYF. The CDR3 bases are TGTGCCAGTAGTTCATGGACACTGGGAAACACCATATATTTT.

The chain is built from TRBV5-4 and TRBJ1-3, with D possibly TRBD1 on 5 matching bases. Deletions cut 0 bases from V and 4 bases from J, with 8 bases between. The CDR3 runs 14 residues. Germline V gene sequence: CDR1 SGHNT, CDR2 YYREEE (reference sequence). DNA for the CDR3: TGTGCCAGCAGCTTGGGAGGGACCGGAAACACCATATATTTT. Its translation: CASSLGGTGNTIYF.

The chain couples TRBV15 to TRBJ2-3; 7 nucleotides agree with TRBD1. V lost 1 base and J lost 7; bases outside the gene matches: 5. The germline V gene has CDR1 LNHNV and CDR2 YYDKDF (reference sequence). This CDR3 comprises 14 residues. The CDR3 is CATSRGIQGNTQYF. In DNA, the CDR3 is TGTGCCACCAGCAGAGGGATACAGGGGAATACGCAGTATTTT.

This sequence joins TRBV19 and TRBJ1-1; no definite D call. Trimming removed 7 bases at V and 3 bases at J, with 12 bases between. Germline loops: CDR1 LNHDA, CDR2 SQIVND (reference sequence). The CDR3 runs to 13 residues. CDR3 nucleotide sequence: TGTGCCAGTACCGATGATATGTACACTGAAGCTTTCTTT. Residues: CASTDDMYTEAFF.

V gene TRBV5-6 combines with J gene TRBJ1-4, with a tentative D call TRBD1 (6 bases). Trimming took off 4 bases at V and 7 bases at J, with 23 bases between the two ends. Per the germline V gene, CDR1 is SGHDT and CDR2 is YYEEEE. The CDR3 runs to 17 residues. The CDR3 DNA sequence: TGTGCCAGCAGCCGTGTGGCCGAGGCAGGGGATCGTGAAAAACTGTTTTTT. It encodes CASSRVAEAGDREKLFF.

The CDR3 spells CASSFGDRGTEAFF. CDR3 coding DNA: TGCGCCAGCAGCTTTGGGGACAGGGGAACTGAAGCTTTCTTT. The gene calls are TRBV5-1 and TRBJ1-1; TRBD1 agrees at 10 bases. The V and J ends lost 2 bases and 5 bases, in that order; junction bases with no gene match: 3. CDR3 size: 14 residues. The germline CDR1 and CDR2 sequences are SGHRS and YFSETQ.

The rearrangement joins TRBV19 to TRBJ1-3; no definite D call. V was trimmed by 3 bases and J by 0 bases, leaving 9 bases between them. The CDR3 covers 15 residues. In germline, CDR1 is LNHDA, CDR2 SQIVND (reference sequence). The CDR3 DNA follows: TGTGCCAGTAGTATTAGTGCTCTCTCTGGAAACACCATATATTTT. This translates into CASSISALSGNTIYF.

The chain links TRBV15 to TRBJ1-2; a possible D gene is TRBD1 (6 bases). CDR1 and CDR2 from the germline V gene are LNHNV and YYDKDF (reference sequence). The CDR3 runs 13 residues. Trimming took off 5 bases at V and 12 bases at J, with 19 bases between the two ends. As DNA, the CDR3 is TGTGCCACCAGCCCCGGGCCGGACAGTGGGGACACCTTC. Its protein is CATSPGPDSGDTF.

The V call is TRBV6-1, the J call TRBJ1-6; D gene uncertain. Per the germline V gene, CDR1 is MNHNS and CDR2 is SASEGT. Trimming cost V 2 bases and J 6 bases, with 11 bases left between them. The CDR3 contains 15 residues. For the CDR3, the DNA is TGTGCCAGCAGTGAAAATGAATGGGGTAATTCACCCCTCCACTTT. Its translation is CASSENEWGNSPLHF.

The chain is built from TRBV20-1 and TRBJ1-1; D gene unclear. Per the germline V gene, CDR1 is DFQATT and CDR2 is SNEGSKA (reference sequence). This CDR3 comprises 8 residues. The V and J ends lost 6 bases and 8 bases respectively, with 4 bases between them. CDR3 amino acids: CSAPEAFF. The CDR3 DNA is TGCAGTGCCCCGGAAGCTTTCTTT.

The rearrangement joins TRBV9 to TRBJ2-6; unclear D gene. This CDR3 spans 13 amino acids. Looked up from germline, CDR1 is SGDLS and CDR2 is YYNGEE. The V and J ends lost 6 bases and 2 bases respectively, with 6 bases between them. In DNA, the CDR3 is TGTGCCAGCAAGAGTGCTGGGGCCAACGTCCTGACTTTC. It codes for CASKSAGANVLTF.

The chain recombines TRBV27 with TRBJ1-5; D may be TRBD1 (5 bases). Germline V lookup: CDR1 MNHEY, CDR2 SMNVEV (reference sequence). The CDR3 runs 16 residues. With 5 bases removed from V and 1 base from J, the gap between germline ends came to 15 bases. For the CDR3, the DNA is TGTGCCAGCAGTACCCTAGAGGGGTGGAGCAATCAGCCCCAGCATTTT. It specifies CASSTLEGWSNQPQHF.

This chain uses TRBV3-1 (or the pseudogene TRBV3-2) with TRBJ1-1; TRBD1 matches at 11 bases. CDR3 length: 14 amino acids. Germline-derived CDR1 and CDR2 are LGHDT and YNNKEL (reference sequence). V was pared by 1 base and J by 11 bases, with 6 bases of the junction left unmatched. The CDR3 is CASSQGTGGRRAFF. CDR3 nucleotides: TGTGCCAGCAGCCAAGGGACAGGGGGCCGTCGGGCTTTCTTT.

The rearrangement links TRBV9 to TRBJ1-1, with 8 positions matching TRBD1. CDR1 and CDR2 (germline): SGDLS, YYNGEE. The CDR3 covers 14 residues. J was trimmed by 4 bases and V by 0 bases; bases with no gene match: 2. CDR3 region: CASSVEDRVTEAFF. Here the CDR3 DNA reads TGTGCCAGCAGCGTAGAGGACAGGGTCACTGAAGCTTTCTTT. Using reference TRBV9 and TRBJ1-1 for the parts outside the CDR3, the full variable domain is DSGVTQTPKHLITATGQRVTLRCSPRSGDLSVYWYQQSLDQGLQFLIQYYNGEERAKGNILERFSAQQFPDLHSELNLSSLELGDSALYFCASSVEDRVTEAFFGQGTRLTVV.

This clone has just a few counts. The rearrangement uses TRBV27 and TRBJ1-5; D might be TRBD1 (6 bases). This CDR3 is 17 amino acids long. The ends were cut back, 1 base at V and 0 bases at J, with 13 bases in the middle. The germline gives CDR1 MNHEY, CDR2 SMNVEV (reference sequence). This CDR3 is CASSLWGDTYSNQPQHF. The CDR3 nucleotides are TGTGCCAGCAGTTTATGGGGGGACACCTATAGCAATCAGCCCCAGCATTTT.

The genes are TRBV29-1 and TRBJ2-5; perhaps D is TRBD1 or TRBD2 (6 bases each). The germline V gene has CDR1 SQVTM and CDR2 ANQGSEA. V lost 3 bases, J lost 5 bases, and 13 bases lay in between. CDR3 length: 13 amino acids. DNA of the CDR3: TGCAGCGTTGATTCGGGGGCCGGTGAGACCCAGTACTTC. Its translation is CSVDSGAGETQYF.

In this sample, this clone turned up once. V and J are TRBV3-1 (or the pseudogene TRBV3-2) and TRBJ1-1, with 7 bases fitting TRBD1. In germline, CDR1 is LGHDT, CDR2 YNNKEL (reference sequence). The CDR3 runs to 13 residues. Unmatched junction bases numbered 8, after V lost 8 bases and J lost 5 bases. CDR3 DNA: TGTGCCAGCCGAGGAGGGGGCGAGACTGAAGCTTTCTTT. This sequence encodes CASRGGGETEAFF.

By sample share, this clone is medium-sized. The chain carries TRBV9 and TRBJ1-2, with D maybe TRBD1 (6 bases). Trimming took off 0 bases at V and 6 bases at J, with 12 bases between the two ends. CDR1 SGDLS and CDR2 YYNGEE come from the germline V gene. The CDR3 runs to 14 residues. The CDR3 reads CASSVVKGGNGYTF. In DNA form, the CDR3 reads TGTGCCAGCAGCGTAGTTAAGGGGGGGAATGGCTACACCTTC.

The rearrangement joins TRBV4-2 to TRBJ1-2; D not resolved. The CDR3 covers 13 residues. The V end lost 0 bases, the J end lost 7 bases, and 9 bases lay between the germline ends. Germline V gives CDR1 LGHNA, CDR2 YNFKEQ. Written as DNA, the CDR3 is TGTGCCAGCAGCCAAGAAACAGTCGGTGGCTACACCTTC. Protein sequence: CASSQETVGGYTF.

The chain has TRBV30 and TRBJ1-2; D not resolved. Germline V gene sequence: CDR1 GTSNPN, CDR2 SVGIG (reference sequence). V was clipped by 0 bases and J by 4 bases, with 12 bases between them. This CDR3 contains 14 residues. The CDR3 here is CAWSVDPESYGYTF. The DNA for the CDR3 is TGTGCCTGGAGTGTAGACCCAGAGTCCTATGGCTACACCTTC.

The chain uses TRBV19 and TRBJ2-3; D not resolved. V was trimmed by 5 bases and J by 1 base, leaving 7 bases between them. Germline assignment: CDR1 LNHDA and CDR2 SQIVND (reference sequence). The CDR3 covers 13 residues. The CDR3 DNA is TGTGCCAGTAGTGTGGACCGCACAGATACGCAGTATTTT. It is translated as CASSVDRTDTQYF. Full variable domain (remainder filled in from reference TRBV19 and TRBJ2-3): DGGITQSPKYLFRKEGQNVTLSCEQNLNHDAMYWYRQDPGQGLRLIYYSQIVNDFQKGDIAEGYSVSREKKESFPLTVTSAQKNPTAFYLCASSVDRTDTQYFGPGTRLTVL.

The CDR3 DNA reads TGTGCCAGTAGCAACCGGGACAGGGGATACCAAGAGACCCAGTACTTC. Its translation: CASSNRDRGYQETQYF. The J gene is TRBJ2-5, the V gene TRBV19; 10 nucleotides align to TRBD1. The CDR3 sequence is 16 residues long. J lost 0 bases, V lost 6 bases, and 7 bases had no gene match. Germline CDR1 is LNHDA and CDR2 is SQIVND (reference sequence).